Included here is one T cell receptor beta chain sequence, with context. What it recognizes is unknown. Specified time point: newly diagnosed GD, antithyroid drugs for less than 3 months. The TCR library used RNA extracted from PBMCs. The record originates from a study of regulatory T cells in long-lasting Graves disease. Trimming removed 5 bases from V and 5 bases from J; junction bases left unmatched: 6. The CDR3 sequence is 14 residues long. CDR1 is SGHNT and CDR2 is YENEEA in the germline V gene. Arm-PCR of CDR3 regions and iRepertoire HTBI primers were used to build TCR beta libraries. One entry per CDR3 protein results from TCRdb running MiXCR on the multiplex PCR reads. The data contain 350,000 to 500,000 distinct CDR3 sequences, 12% to 15% of them seen just once; the ten biggest clones take up under 20%. Study results and caveats: New patients shared more than 750 public clonotypes, fewer than the approximately 3,000 shared by persistent patients. TRBV28 was favored in persistent disease, as were TRBJ1-2 and TRBJ2-5.

The same specimen was also included in a second study, on T cells in Graves' hyperthyroidism and ophthalmopathy. From that second work: In the first-round RT-PCR of the TCR CDR3, the HTBI primer set was used. Researchers found most expanded thyroid clonotypes above 0.001 in blood as well.

The sequence was obtained from a woman in her forties or fifties with Graves disease. V gene TRBV11-3 combines with J gene TRBJ2-5; 9 bases align to TRBD2. The material was peripheral blood mononuclear cells (PBMCs), obtained at new diagnosis, from a patient treated with antithyroid drugs. The CDR3 DNA is TGTGCCAGCAGCCCACAGACTAGCGGTGAGACCCAGTACTTC. Translated: CASSPQTSGETQYF. Based on the CDR3 plus reference TRBV11-3 and TRBJ2-5, the full variable domain is EAGVVQSPRYKIIEKKQPVAFWCNPISGHNTLYWYLQNLGQGPELLIRYENEEAVDDSQLPKDRFSAERLKGVDSTLKIQPAELGDSAVYLCASSPQTSGETQYFGPGTRLLVL.